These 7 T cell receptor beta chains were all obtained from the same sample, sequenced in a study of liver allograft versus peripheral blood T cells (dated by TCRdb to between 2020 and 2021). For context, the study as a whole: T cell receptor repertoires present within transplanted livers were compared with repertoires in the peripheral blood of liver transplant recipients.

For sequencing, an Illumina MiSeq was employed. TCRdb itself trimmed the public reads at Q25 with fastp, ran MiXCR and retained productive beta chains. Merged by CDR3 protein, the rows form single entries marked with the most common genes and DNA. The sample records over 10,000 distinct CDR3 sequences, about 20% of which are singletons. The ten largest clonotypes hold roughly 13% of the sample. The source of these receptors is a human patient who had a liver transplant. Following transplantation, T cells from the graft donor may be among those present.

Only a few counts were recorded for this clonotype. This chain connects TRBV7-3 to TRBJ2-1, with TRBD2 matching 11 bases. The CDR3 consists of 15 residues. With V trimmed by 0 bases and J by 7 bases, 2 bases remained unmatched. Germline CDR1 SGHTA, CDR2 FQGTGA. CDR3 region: CASSLTGLAENEQFF. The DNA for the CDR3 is TGTGCCAGCAGCTTAACGGGACTAGCGGAAAATGAGCAGTTCTTC.

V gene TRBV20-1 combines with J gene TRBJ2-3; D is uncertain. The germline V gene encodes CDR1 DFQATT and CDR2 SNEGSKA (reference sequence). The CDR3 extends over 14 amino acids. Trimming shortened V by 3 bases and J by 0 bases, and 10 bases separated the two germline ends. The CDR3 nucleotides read TGCAGTGCTAGCTCCAGCGATAGCACAGATACGCAGTATTTT. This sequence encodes CSASSSDSTDTQYF.

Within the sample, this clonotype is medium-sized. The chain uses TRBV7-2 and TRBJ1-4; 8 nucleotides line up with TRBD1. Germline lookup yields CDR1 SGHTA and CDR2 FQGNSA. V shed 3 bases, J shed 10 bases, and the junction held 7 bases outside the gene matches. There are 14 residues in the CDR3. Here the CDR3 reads CASSFMDRVGKLFF. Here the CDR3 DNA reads TGTGCCAGCAGCTTTATGGACAGGGTCGGAAAACTGTTTTTT.

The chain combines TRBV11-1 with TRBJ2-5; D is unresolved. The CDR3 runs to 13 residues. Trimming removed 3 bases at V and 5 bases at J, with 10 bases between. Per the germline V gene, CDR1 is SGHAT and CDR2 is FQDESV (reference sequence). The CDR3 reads CASSFVGGETQYF. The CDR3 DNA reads TGTGCCAGCAGCTTTGTCGGTGGGGAGACCCAGTACTTC. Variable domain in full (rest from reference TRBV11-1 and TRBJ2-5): EAEVAQSPRYKITEKSQAVAFWCDPISGHATLYWYRQILGQGPELLVQFQDESVVDDSQLPKDRFSAERLKGVDSTLKIQPAELGDSAMYLCASSFVGGETQYFGPGTRLLVL.

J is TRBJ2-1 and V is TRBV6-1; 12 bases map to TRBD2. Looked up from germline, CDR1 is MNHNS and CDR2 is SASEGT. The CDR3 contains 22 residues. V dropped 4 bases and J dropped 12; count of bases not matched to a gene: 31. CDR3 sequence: CASSGGAGLAGTILLQSRWQFF. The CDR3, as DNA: TGTGCCAGCAGTGGGGGGGCCGGACTAGCGGGAACTATCCTCCTACAATCCAGGTGGCAGTTCTTC.

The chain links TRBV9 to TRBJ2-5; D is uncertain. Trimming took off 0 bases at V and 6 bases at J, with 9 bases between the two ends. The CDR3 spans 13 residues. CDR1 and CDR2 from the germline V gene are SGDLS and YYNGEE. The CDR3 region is CASSVALQQTQYF. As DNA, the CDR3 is TGTGCCAGCAGCGTAGCTCTACAGCAGACCCAGTACTTC.

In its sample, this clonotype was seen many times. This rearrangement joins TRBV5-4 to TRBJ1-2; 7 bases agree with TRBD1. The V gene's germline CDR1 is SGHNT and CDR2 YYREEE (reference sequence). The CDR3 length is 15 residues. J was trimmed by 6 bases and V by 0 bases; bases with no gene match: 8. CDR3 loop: CASSLANRGRDGYTF. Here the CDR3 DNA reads TGTGCCAGCAGCTTGGCCAACAGGGGAAGGGATGGCTACACCTTC.